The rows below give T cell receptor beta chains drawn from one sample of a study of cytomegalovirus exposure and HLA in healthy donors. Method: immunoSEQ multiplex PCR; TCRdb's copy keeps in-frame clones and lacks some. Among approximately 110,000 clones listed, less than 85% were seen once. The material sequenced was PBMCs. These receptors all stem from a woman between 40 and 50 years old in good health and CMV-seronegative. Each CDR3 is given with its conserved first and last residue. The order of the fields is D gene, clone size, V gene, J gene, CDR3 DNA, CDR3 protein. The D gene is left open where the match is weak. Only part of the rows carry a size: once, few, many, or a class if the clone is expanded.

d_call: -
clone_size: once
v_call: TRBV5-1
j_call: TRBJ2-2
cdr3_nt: TGCGCCAGCAGCCGGACTAATCCCAACGCACTTACCGGGGAGCTGTTTTTT
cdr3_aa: CASSRTNPNALTGELFF

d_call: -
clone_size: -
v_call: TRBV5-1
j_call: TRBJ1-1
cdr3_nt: TGCGCCAGCAGTGTACAGTCGAACACTGAAGCTTTCTTT
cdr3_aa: CASSVQSNTEAFF

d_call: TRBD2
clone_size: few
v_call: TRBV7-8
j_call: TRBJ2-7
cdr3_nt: TGTGCCAGCAGCCCAATAGCGGGAGTCTCCTACGAGCAGTACTTC
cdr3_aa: CASSPIAGVSYEQYF

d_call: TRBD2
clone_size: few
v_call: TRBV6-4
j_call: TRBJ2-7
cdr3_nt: TGTGCCAGCAGCCCTAGCGGGGGGGCTGGCGAGCAGTACTTC
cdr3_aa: CASSPSGGAGEQYF

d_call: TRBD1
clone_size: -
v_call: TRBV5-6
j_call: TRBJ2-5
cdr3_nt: TGTGCCAGCAGCAAAGGGACAGGCAGGAGGGAGACCCAGTACTTC
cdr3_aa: CASSKGTGRRETQYF

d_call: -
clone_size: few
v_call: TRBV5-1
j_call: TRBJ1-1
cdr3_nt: TGCGCCAGCAGCTTGCGCCGGGGAAACACTGAAGCTTTCTTT
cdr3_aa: CASSLRRGNTEAFF

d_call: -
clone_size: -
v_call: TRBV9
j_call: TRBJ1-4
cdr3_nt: TGTGCCAGCAGCCCCCACGGGGGGGATGAAAAACTGTTTTTT
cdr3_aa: CASSPHGGDEKLFF

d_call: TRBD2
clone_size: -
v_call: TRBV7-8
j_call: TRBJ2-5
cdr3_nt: TGTGCCAGCAGCCCACTCGGGACTAGCGGCCCGCAGACCCAGTACTTC
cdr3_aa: CASSPLGTSGPQTQYF

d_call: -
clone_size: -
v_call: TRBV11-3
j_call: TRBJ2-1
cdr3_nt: TGTGCCAGCAGCCAACAACAGGGCCAATACGGCGATGAGCAGTTCTTC
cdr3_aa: CASSQQQGQYGDEQFF

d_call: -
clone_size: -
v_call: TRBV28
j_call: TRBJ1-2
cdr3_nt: TGTGCCAGCAGTTTCAGGGTCGGTGGCTACACCTTC
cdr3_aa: CASSFRVGGYTF

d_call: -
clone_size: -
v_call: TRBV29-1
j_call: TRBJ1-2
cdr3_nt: TGCAGCGTTGAATGGCGAGGTGGCTACACCTTC
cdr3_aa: CSVEWRGGYTF

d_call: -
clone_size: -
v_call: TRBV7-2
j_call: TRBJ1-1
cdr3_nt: TGTGCCAGCAGCCGAATACAAAACACTGAAGCTTTCTTT
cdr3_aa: CASSRIQNTEAFF

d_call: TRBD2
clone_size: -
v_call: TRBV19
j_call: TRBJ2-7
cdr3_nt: TGTGCCAGTAGTCGGGCGGGAGGCTACGAGCAGTACTTC
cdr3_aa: CASSRAGGYEQYF

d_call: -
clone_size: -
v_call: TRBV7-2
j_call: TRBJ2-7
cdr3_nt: TGTGCCAGCAGCTATGGGGGTGGCAGGGGAACATACGAGCAGTACTTC
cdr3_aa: CASSYGGGRGTYEQYF

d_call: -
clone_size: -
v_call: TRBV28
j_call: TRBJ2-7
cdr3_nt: TGTGCCAGCAGGCAGCGCTGGGACAGCGGGCAGGAGCAGTACTTC
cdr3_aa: CASRQRWDSGQEQYF

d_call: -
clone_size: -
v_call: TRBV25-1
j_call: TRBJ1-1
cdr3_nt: TGTGCCAGCAGTGAGGCACAGGGTCCTGAAGCTTTCTTT
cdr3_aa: CASSEAQGPEAFF

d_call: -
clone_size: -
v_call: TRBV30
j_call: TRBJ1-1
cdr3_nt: TGTGCCTGGAGCCGAACAGCTAACACTGAAGCTTTCTTT
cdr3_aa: CAWSRTANTEAFF

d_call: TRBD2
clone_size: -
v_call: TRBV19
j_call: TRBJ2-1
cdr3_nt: TGTGCCAGTAGCCCCGGGGGACTAGCGGGAGGTTCCGCCTACAATGAGCAGTTCTTC
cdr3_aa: CASSPGGLAGGSAYNEQFF

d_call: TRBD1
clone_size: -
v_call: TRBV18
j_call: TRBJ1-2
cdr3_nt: TGTGCCAGCTCACCCGGGCCACAGGGGAAGAATGGCTACACCTTC
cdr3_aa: CASSPGPQGKNGYTF

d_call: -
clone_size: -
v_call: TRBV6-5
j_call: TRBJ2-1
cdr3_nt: TGTGCCAGCAGTTACTCGATAGCGAATGAGCAGTTCTTC
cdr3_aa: CASSYSIANEQFF